Below are 14 T cell receptor beta chains sequenced from a single sample in a study of T cells in Graves' hyperthyroidism and ophthalmopathy. It was RNA transcripts that yielded the amplified TCR beta CDR3 regions. Using the HTBI primer set, a first-round RT-PCR was run on the TCR CDR3. TCRdb itself ran the multiplex PCR reads through MiXCR, one entry per CDR3 protein. This table has 300,000 to 400,000 distinct CDR3 sequences, roughly 21% appearing once. Sequencing was performed on blood. All receptors come from a woman aged 45 to 65 with Graves' hyperthyroidism.

This clonotype was observed at least ten times. The V gene is TRBV2, the J gene TRBJ1-5, with D hard to call. V lost 6 bases to trimming and J lost 3 bases, with 12 bases between them. Per the germline V gene, CDR1 is SNHLY and CDR2 is FYNNEI. CDR3 size: 14 residues. In nucleotides, the CDR3 is TGTGCCAGCAGGCCCGAGGTCCCCAATCAGCCCCAGCATTTT. It specifies CASRPEVPNQPQHF.

V and J are TRBV28 and TRBJ1-6; 7 nucleotides align to TRBD1. The CDR3 runs 16 residues. Germline V gene lookup returns CDR1 MDHEN and CDR2 SYDVKM. V gave up 3 bases and J gave up 8 bases; unmatched junction bases: 10. CDR3 coding DNA: TGTGCCAGCAGTTTCCTCTCGACAGGGAGTGATTCACCCCTCCACTTT. This codes for CASSFLSTGSDSPLHF.

This clonotype showed up many times. This chain joins TRBV6-1 and TRBJ2-3, with D perhaps being TRBD1 or TRBD2 (5 bases each). Trimming took off 6 bases at V and 4 bases at J, with 20 bases between the two ends. From germline, CDR1 is MNHNS and CDR2 SASEGT. This CDR3 is 16 amino acids long. CDR3 DNA sequence: TGTGCCAGCAGGGACGGGGCGAGACGCGGTGCAGATACGCAGTATTTT. This translates into CASRDGARRGADTQYF.

The chain employs TRBV9 and TRBJ2-3; no firm D call. CDR1 and CDR2 (germline): SGDLS, YYNGEE. V lost 4 bases, J lost 1 base, and 10 bases lay in between. This CDR3 comprises 14 residues. CDR3 sequence: CASSTSGGTDTQYF. Here the CDR3 DNA reads TGTGCCAGCAGCACCTCCGGTGGCACAGATACGCAGTATTTT.

There are many counts of this clonotype. The chain joins TRBV2 to TRBJ1-6; D call uncertain. CDR3 length: 16 amino acids. The V end lost 3 bases, the J end lost 7 bases, and 16 bases lay between the germline ends. CDR1 is SNHLY, CDR2 FYNNEI, per germline. In DNA, the CDR3 is TGTGCCAGCAGTGACGGGGAAGGCGTTGGAAATTCACCCCTCCACTTT. It is translated as CASSDGEGVGNSPLHF.

This clonotype occurred many times. V is TRBV30 and J is TRBJ2-1; 10 nucleotides agree with TRBD2. V lost 0 bases to trimming and J lost 5 bases; unmatched junction nucleotides: 10. The CDR3 contains 17 residues. Germline assignment: CDR1 GTSNPN and CDR2 SVGIG (reference sequence). CDR3 sequence reads: CAWSVPISGRLNNEQFF. CDR3 sequence (DNA): TGTGCCTGGAGTGTACCGATTAGCGGGAGGTTGAACAATGAGCAGTTCTTC.

The chain links TRBV19 to TRBJ2-2; D is possibly TRBD2 (5 bases). Germline CDR1 reads LNHDA; CDR2 reads SQIVND (reference sequence). Trimming left V 7 bases short and J 5 bases short, with 20 bases between. The length of the CDR3 is 16 residues. CDR3 sequence (DNA): TGTGCCAGTACCAAGACCGGGATTATGGGGACCGGGGAGCTGTTTTTT. Translation: CASTKTGIMGTGELFF.

There are many counts of this clonotype. The rearrangement uses TRBV28 and TRBJ2-1, with 11 bases fitting TRBD2. The CDR3 contains 15 residues. The germline V gene has CDR1 MDHEN and CDR2 SYDVKM. V was pared by 5 bases and J by 2 bases, with 2 bases of the junction left unmatched. Written as DNA, the CDR3 is TGTGCCAGCAGTACACTAGCGGGAGCCTACAATGAGCAGTTCTTC. Its translation is CASSTLAGAYNEQFF.

This clonotype was counted ten times or more. The chain has TRBV19 and TRBJ2-5; tentative D call: TRBD2 (6 bases). Per the germline V gene, CDR1 is LNHDA and CDR2 is SQIVND (reference sequence). Trimming left V 1 base short and J 3 bases short, with 9 bases between. The CDR3 covers 14 residues. CDR3 sequence: CASSIATGEETQYF. The CDR3 DNA reads as TGTGCCAGTAGTATAGCAACGGGAGAAGAGACCCAGTACTTC.

This clonotype has a count of ten or more. The rearrangement uses TRBV11-2 and TRBJ1-4, with a tentative D call TRBD1 (5 bases). This CDR3 contains 14 residues. Germline V lookup: CDR1 SGHAT, CDR2 FQNNGV. V lost 6 bases, J lost 7 bases, and 15 bases lay in between. This chain's CDR3 is CASRPGGGSEKLFF. The CDR3 DNA follows: TGTGCCAGCAGACCTGGTGGGGGAAGTGAAAAACTGTTTTTT.

This clonotype came up many times. This chain's CDR3 is CASSPRDRGAKNIQYF. In DNA, the CDR3 is TGTGCCAGCTCACCAAGGGACAGGGGGGCCAAAAACATTCAGTACTTC. The rearrangement joins TRBV18 to TRBJ2-4, with TRBD1 identical over 11 bases. Per the germline V gene, CDR1 is KGHSH and CDR2 is LQKENI. V gave up 2 bases and J gave up 1 base; unmatched junction bases: 1. The CDR3 covers 16 residues.

This clonotype turned up a few times. The gene calls are TRBV10-2 and TRBJ2-1; D unresolved. Germline-derived CDR1 and CDR2 are WSHSY and SAAADI. The CDR3 is 14 amino acids. V gave up 2 bases and J gave up 9 bases, with 14 bases separating them. The CDR3 DNA sequence: TGCGCCAGCAGTGAGATTGCAGTCAGAGGTGAGCAGTTCTTC. This sequence encodes CASSEIAVRGEQFF.

Concerning this clonotype: A read error is possible here, since a much larger clone lies one base away. The genes are TRBV27 and TRBJ2-7; 14 bases fit TRBD2. CDR1 MNHEY and CDR2 SMNVEV come from the germline V gene (reference sequence). The ends lost 8 bases at V and 9 bases at J; junction bases unmatched: 24. This CDR3 spans 19 amino acids. The CDR3 bases are TGTGCCAGCTGGTACAGGCTGGGACTAGCGGGAGAGGGGATGTTCGGGCAGTACTTC. It translates to CASWYRLGLAGEGMFGQYF.

The rearrangement joins TRBV18 to TRBJ2-7, with D perhaps matching TRBD2 (5 bases). The ends were cut back, 4 bases at V and 3 bases at J, with 13 bases in the middle. The length of the CDR3 is 14 residues. From germline, CDR1 is KGHSH and CDR2 LQKENI. CDR3 sequence reads: CASSREGADYEQYF. For the CDR3, the DNA is TGTGCCAGCTCACGCGAAGGAGCGGACTACGAGCAGTACTTC.